This T cell receptor beta chain came from a study of T cell clones after liver transplantation. Overall study context: A pre-transplant mixed lymphocyte reaction with TCRbeta sequencing defined graft-donor-reactive clones followed in post-transplant blood. Apart from a few HCV-positive recipients, transplants were for non-autoimmune, non-viral reasons.

Profiling relied on immunoSEQ multiplex PCR, and the TCRdb table lists in-frame clones only, not all of them. The sample comprises under 60,000 clones, approximately 77% of which are singletons, and approximately 10% rests with the top ten. Sorting of unstimulated PBMCs yielded separate CD3+CD4+ and CD3+CD8+ fractions. Judged by abundance, this clone is medium-sized (0.01 to 0.1%). Sequences were derived from CD4+ T cells from blood, sampled at the 22-month timepoint. The receptor was isolated from a human patient who received a liver transplant. Certain T cells may be donor cells from the graft.

CDR3 in DNA: TGTGCCAGGCCGGGGGACGAGCAGTACTTC. Its protein is CARPGDEQYF. The chain is built from TRBV7-9 and TRBJ2-7, with D possibly being TRBD2 (6 bases). This CDR3 has 10 residues. The V and J ends lost 9 bases and 5 bases respectively, with 8 bases between them. Per the germline V gene, CDR1 is SEHNR and CDR2 is FQNEAQ (reference sequence).